This entry lists 8 T cell receptor beta chains sequenced from one sample in a study of blood T cell repertoires in COVID-19. Some clones are missing from TCRdb's copy, which holds only in-frame ones; the method was immunoSEQ multiplex PCR. The sample yields roughly 250,000 clones, 81% seen once. Sequencing used peripheral blood. The receptor set was obtained from a woman in her fifties or sixties with active or convalescent COVID-19.

This rearrangement joins TRBV6-5 to TRBJ1-2, with D possibly TRBD1 on 5 matching bases. Germline CDR1 is MNHEY and CDR2 is SVGAGI. The CDR3 is made up of 14 amino acids. Trimming pared 8 bases from V and 7 bases from J, leaving 20 bases between. The CDR3 nucleotides are TGTGCCAGCGGAAGCCCGCAGTTAGGGGTTGGCTACACCTTC. It yields the protein CASGSPQLGVGYTF.

The CDR3: CSAKEVNEQFF. The CDR3 DNA is TGCAGTGCAAAAGAGGTCAATGAGCAGTTCTTC. J is TRBJ2-1 and V is TRBV20-1; D remains ambiguous. The V gene lost 6 bases and the J gene lost 6 bases, with 9 bases spanning the gap. Germline values: CDR1 DFQATT, CDR2 SNEGSKA (reference sequence). This CDR3 is 11 amino acids long.

The rearrangement joins TRBV7-8 to TRBJ1-5; 8 bases fit TRBD1. The CDR3 length is 13 residues. Losses at the gene ends were 5 bases for V and 6 bases for J; bases not matched to a gene: 3. Germline CDR1 reads SGHVS; CDR2 reads FQNEAQ. In DNA form, the CDR3 reads TGTGCCAGCAGCATACAGGGGGGTCAGCCCCAGCATTTT. It encodes CASSIQGGQPQHF.

The chain has TRBV20-1 and TRBJ2-7, with D maybe TRBD2 (6 bases). Between the trimmed V and J ends, which lost 7 bases and 4 bases, there was a span of 11 bases. Germline CDR1 reads DFQATT; CDR2 reads SNEGSKA (reference sequence). The CDR3 loop spans 11 amino acids. In nucleotides, the CDR3 is TGCAGTGTCAGGAGGGGATACGAGCAGTACTTC. This encodes CSVRRGYEQYF.

This chain uses TRBV28 with TRBJ1-5; perhaps TRBD1 as D (5 bases). The germline CDR1 and CDR2 sequences are MDHEN and SYDVKM. Trimming shortened V by 7 bases and J by 2 bases, and 15 bases separated the two germline ends. This CDR3 comprises 15 residues. The CDR3 region has the DNA TGTGCCAGCACCTCGAAGGGGTTGGGCAATCAGCCCCAGCATTTT. Encoded protein: CASTSKGLGNQPQHF. The full variable domain, with the rest looked up from reference TRBV28 and TRBJ1-5, is DVKVTQSSRYLVKRTGEKVFLECVQDMDHENMFWYRQDPGLGLRLIYFSYDVKMKEKGDIPEGYSVSREKKERFSLILESASTNQTSMYLCASTSKGLGNQPQHFGDGTRLSIL.

This clone has only one observation. The chain employs TRBV7-7 and TRBJ2-3; TRBD1 is a possible D gene (6 bases). The ends were cut back, 0 bases at V and 4 bases at J, with 8 bases in the middle. Per germline, CDR1 SSHAT and CDR2 FNYEAQ (reference sequence). The CDR3 consists of 14 residues. This CDR3 reads CASSLAGAADTQYF. The CDR3 DNA reads as TGTGCCAGCAGCTTAGCGGGGGCAGCAGATACGCAGTATTTT.

V gene TRBV7-8 combines with J gene TRBJ1-2; 9 positions agree with TRBD1. Germline CDR1 SGHVS, CDR2 FQNEAQ. The CDR3 totals 15 residues. J gave up 0 bases and V 4 bases, and 3 bases lay outside the gene matches. CDR3 nucleotide sequence: TGTGCCAGCAGCTCCTGGGACAGGGCTAACTATGGCTACACCTTC. Translated, it gives CASSSWDRANYGYTF.

The V and J genes are TRBV7-2 and TRBJ2-3; 11 bases map to TRBD2. This CDR3 region has 15 residues. Germline-derived CDR1 and CDR2 are SGHTA and FQGNSA. Trimming removed 1 base from V and 10 bases from J; junction bases left unmatched: 7. The CDR3 bases are TGTGCCAGCAGCTTAGTTCTTAGCGGGGGGGAAGCGCAGTATTTT. It translates to CASSLVLSGGEAQYF.